These T cell receptor beta chains were read from a single sample in a study of beta chain features in type 1 diabetes. Data came from immunoSEQ multiplex PCR; TCRdb stores just in-frame clones and leaves some out. Among 140,000 to 150,000 clones listed, about 50% were seen once. The sample was Tregs from blood. The receptors derive from a man younger than 35 in good health. Both conserved end residues are part of each CDR3. A D gene is named only where the DNA matches it firmly. Not all rows give a size; the values are once, few, many and, for expanded clones, a class.

TRBJ1-4	TRBV5-6	NA	NA	TGTGCCAGCGAGTACCGAGCGGGGCATGGAAAACTGTTTTTT	CASEYRAGHGKLFF
TRBJ2-1	TRBV6-4	NA	NA	TGTGCCAGCAGCAGGGACTCCTACAATGAGCAGTTCTTC	CASSRDSYNEQFF
TRBJ1-2	TRBV7-2	NA	TRBD1	TGTGCCAGCAGCTTAACGGCCTCCGGACAGGGCTCTAGTGGCTACACCTTC	CASSLTASGQGSSGYTF
TRBJ2-3	TRBV15	NA	NA	TGTGCCACCAGCAGAGAGGATCGGGACACAGATACGCAGTATTTT	CATSREDRDTDTQYF
TRBJ1-5	TRBV28	NA	TRBD1	TGTGCCAGCAGTTTCTTCGGACAGGGGGCAAGTCAGCCCCAGCATTTT	CASSFFGQGASQPQHF
TRBJ1-5	TRBV7-2	few	NA	TGTGCCAGCAGCTTAGCGGCGGGAAATCAGCCCCAGCATTTT	CASSLAAGNQPQHF
TRBJ2-1	TRBV27	NA	TRBD1	TGTGCCAGCAGGCCCTTCCCCGGGACAGGGGGGGGCAATGAGCAGTTCTTC	CASRPFPGTGGGNEQFF
TRBJ2-1	TRBV7-2	NA	NA	TGTGCCAGCAGCTTAGTAGGGGGGGGCGGGGTAGATGAGCAGTTCTTC	CASSLVGGGGVDEQFF
TRBJ2-5	TRBV5-6	few	TRBD1	TGTGCCAGCAGCGGCGGACAGGGGTGGGAAGAGACCCAGTACTTC	CASSGGQGWEETQYF
TRBJ2-1	TRBV7-3	NA	TRBD2	TGTGCCAGCAGCCCCGGACTAGCGCTTGAGCAGTTCTTC	CASSPGLALEQFF
TRBJ1-6	TRBV6-1	NA	NA	TGTGCCAGCATCCTGACATCCCGAGATAATTCACCCCTCCACTTT	CASILTSRDNSPLHF
TRBJ2-3	TRBV7-2	NA	TRBD2	TGTGCCATCCGGACTAGCGGGGTTGATACGCAGTATTTT	CAIRTSGVDTQYF
TRBJ2-1	TRBV9	NA	TRBD2	TGTGCCAGCAGCGTTCTTAGCGGGAGTGAGCAGTTCTTC	CASSVLSGSEQFF
TRBJ2-1	TRBV6-1	few	TRBD1	TGTGCCAGCCGCACAGGGGGGCTGAGCAATGAGCAGTTCTTC	CASRTGGLSNEQFF
TRBJ1-6	TRBV28	NA	TRBD1	TGTGCCAGCAGGACAGGGTCCTATAATTCACCCCTCCACTTT	CASRTGSYNSPLHF
TRBJ2-2	TRBV10-3	few	TRBD1	TGTGCCATCAGTGAGAACAGGGGGCGAAAGTCCGGGGAGCTGTTTTTT	CAISENRGRKSGELFF
TRBJ1-1	TRBV2	NA	NA	TGTGCCAGCAGTGATCGGGCAGGGGCGAACACTGAAGCTTTCTTT	CASSDRAGANTEAFF
TRBJ2-3	TRBV5-1	few	NA	TGCGCCAGCATGGGCGGGGCAGGCACAGATACGCAGTATTTT	CASMGGAGTDTQYF
TRBJ2-7	TRBV4-3	NA	NA	TGCGCCAGCAGCCAGAACCCTTGGGCACAAGATAAGATTTACGAGCAGTACTTC	CASSQNPWAQDKIYEQYF
TRBJ1-1	TRBV28	NA	NA	TGTGCCAGCAAACGGTACACTGAAGCTTTCTTT	CASKRYTEAFF
TRBJ2-4	TRBV4-1	NA	TRBD1	TGCGCCAGCAGCCAAAGACAGGGTACGACCAAAAACATTCAGTACTTC	CASSQRQGTTKNIQYF
TRBJ2-7	TRBV29-1	NA	TRBD1	TGCAGCGTTCTTGGACAGGGGGCGGGCGAGCAGTACTTC	CSVLGQGAGEQYF
TRBJ2-3	TRBV27	NA	TRBD2	TGTGCCAGCAGTTCGCGCGGGGGAACAGATACGCAGTATTTT	CASSSRGGTDTQYF
TRBJ2-5	TRBV10-3	NA	TRBD1	TGTGCCATCAGTGCCCAACGGGACAGGGGGGACCTTCAAGAGACCCAGTACTTC	CAISAQRDRGDLQETQYF
TRBJ2-7	TRBV5-1	NA	TRBD2	TGCGCCAGCAGCTTAATCGCGGGAGACGGCGAGCAGTACTTC	CASSLIAGDGEQYF
TRBJ2-7	TRBV27	NA	TRBD2	TGTGCCAGCAGTAGGGGAGGGCCCTACGAGCAGTACTTC	CASSRGGPYEQYF
TRBJ2-3	TRBV27	NA	TRBD2	TGTGCCAGCAGCCTCGAGTGGCTAGCGGGGTCAGGGACAGATACGCAGTATTTT	CASSLEWLAGSGTDTQYF
TRBJ1-4	TRBV7-2	NA	TRBD1	TGTGCCAGCAGCTCACAGGGGATGGCTAATGAAAAACTGTTTTTT	CASSSQGMANEKLFF
TRBJ2-1	TRBV29-1	NA	NA	TGCAGCGTTCTTAGTATCGAGGGAGGCAATGAGCAGTTCTTC	CSVLSIEGGNEQFF
TRBJ1-1	TRBV6-6	once	NA	TGTGCCAGCAAACAGTCGAACACTGAAGCTTTCTTT	CASKQSNTEAFF
TRBJ2-7	TRBV4-3	NA	NA	TGCGCCAGCAGCCAAGATAGGGTAGGGCAGGGGATTTTCGACGAGCAGTACTTC	CASSQDRVGQGIFDEQYF
TRBJ1-2	TRBV19	NA	TRBD1	TGTGCCAGTAGCAGGACAGGCCCTTCTAACTATGGCTACACCTTC	CASSRTGPSNYGYTF
TRBJ2-3	TRBV7-9	few	NA	TGTGCCAGCACCTATGGGGCTGGTACGCAGTATTTT	CASTYGAGTQYF
TRBJ1-5	TRBV9	NA	NA	TGTGCCAGCAGCCCCAGTGGCAATCAGCCCCAGCATTTT	CASSPSGNQPQHF
TRBJ2-5	TRBV7-2	few	TRBD1	TGTGCCACCGGCCAGGGGGCGCGGGAGACCCAGTACTTC	CATGQGARETQYF
TRBJ2-2	TRBV11-3	few	NA	TGTGCCAGCAGCCTCCCAGGACAGGGAGGGTCCGGGGAGCTGTTTTTT	CASSLPGQGGSGELFF
TRBJ1-1	TRBV7-9	NA	NA	TGTGCCAGCAGCTTAGAGGGAGGCCGCACTGAAGCTTTCTTT	CASSLEGGRTEAFF
TRBJ2-2	TRBV10-3	NA	NA	TGTGCAACTAAGCGCACGAACACCGGGGAGCTGTTTTTT	CATKRTNTGELFF
TRBJ1-4	TRBV23-1	NA	NA	TGCGCCAGAACGAGCGAGATGCAGAAAAAACTGTTTTTT	CARTSEMQKKLFF
TRBJ2-4	TRBV7-2	NA	TRBD2	TGTGCCAGCAGCTTAGTAGCGGGAGGGCTTCAGTACTTC	CASSLVAGGLQYF
TRBJ2-3	TRBV4-3	NA	TRBD2	TGCGCCAGCAGCCAAGAGGGACTAGCGGGGGGGCCTCCAGATACGCAGTATTTT	CASSQEGLAGGPPDTQYF
TRBJ2-7	TRBV29-1	few	TRBD1	TGCAGCGCCGGACAGGGCTACGAGCAGTACTTC	CSAGQGYEQYF
TRBJ2-1	TRBV4-3	few	NA	TGCGCCAGCAGCCAGGACTATTACAATGAGCAGTTCTTC	CASSQDYYNEQFF
TRBJ1-6	TRBV29-1	NA	NA	TGCAGCGTCCGTTTTGGGGGAGGGGATTCACCCCTCCACTTT	CSVRFGGGDSPLHF
TRBJ2-5	TRBV5-6	NA	TRBD2	TGTGCCAGCAATCTTGGGGGAGCGGGGATCCAAGAGACCCAGTACTTC	CASNLGGAGIQETQYF
TRBJ2-1	TRBV19	NA	TRBD1	TGTGCCAGTAGACCCAGGTCGGGACAGGGATCTTACAATGAGCAGTTCTTC	CASRPRSGQGSYNEQFF
TRBJ2-3	TRBV4-2	NA	TRBD2	TGTGCCAGCAGCCAATACTTGACTAGCGGGAGGTGGGATACGCAGTATTTT	CASSQYLTSGRWDTQYF
TRBJ1-1	TRBV28	NA	NA	TGTGCCAGCAGTTTTTCCCAGGGTTTTTACACTGAAGCTTTCTTT	CASSFSQGFYTEAFF
TRBJ2-3	TRBV4-2	NA	TRBD1	TGTGCCAGCAGCCAAGAGGGACAGGGGTTCGCAGATACGCAGTATTTT	CASSQEGQGFADTQYF
TRBJ1-1	TRBV19	NA	NA	TGTGCCAGTAGTATAGCCCACCAGGGGACTGAAGCTTTCTTT	CASSIAHQGTEAFF
TRBJ2-2	TRBV4-2	NA	NA	TGTGCCAGCAGCCAACCCCGGGACACGAACACCGGGGAGCTGTTTTTT	CASSQPRDTNTGELFF
TRBJ2-1	TRBV15	few	NA	TGTGCCACCAGCAGATCCAGTTGGCATCATAATGAGCAGTTCTTC	CATSRSSWHHNEQFF
TRBJ2-2	TRBV4-3	few	NA	TGCGCCAGCAGCCAAGTTATGGCTAACACCGGGGAGCTGTTTTTT	CASSQVMANTGELFF
TRBJ2-5	TRBV20-1	NA	NA	TGCAGTGCCGGGGTCCTGGAGACCCAGTACTTC	CSAGVLETQYF
TRBJ1-1	TRBV30	NA	NA	TGTGCCTGGAGGACCCGGGGTGGAGCTTTCTTT	CAWRTRGGAFF
TRBJ2-2	TRBV30	few	NA	TGTGCCTGGAGATCTGCGCTAAGAACCGGGGAGCTGTTTTTT	CAWRSALRTGELFF
TRBJ2-3	TRBV7-2	few	TRBD1	TGTGCCAGCAGCTTAGTTCAAGGGGGCGCAGATACGCAGTATTTT	CASSLVQGGADTQYF